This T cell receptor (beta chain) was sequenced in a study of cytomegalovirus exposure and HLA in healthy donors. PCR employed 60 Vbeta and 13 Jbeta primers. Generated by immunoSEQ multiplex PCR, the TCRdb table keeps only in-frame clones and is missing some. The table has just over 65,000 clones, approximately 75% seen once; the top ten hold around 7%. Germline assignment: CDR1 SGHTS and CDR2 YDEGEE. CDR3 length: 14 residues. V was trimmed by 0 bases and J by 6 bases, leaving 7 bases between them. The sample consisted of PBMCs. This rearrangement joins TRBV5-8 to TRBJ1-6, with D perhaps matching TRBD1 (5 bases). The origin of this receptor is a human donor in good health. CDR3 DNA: TGTGCCAGCAGCTTGGGACAGATTAATTCACCCCTCCACTTT. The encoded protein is CASSLGQINSPLHF.